This TCR beta chain was sequenced during a study of blood T cell repertoires in COVID-19 (dated by TCRdb to 2020 to 2021). Context from the whole study: Collaborator samples came from the United States, Italy and Spain and covered acute and convalescent phases of COVID-19. The material from the prospective study consisted of cDNA or gDNA derived from T cells, B-cell-depleted T cells, or PBMCs. Subjects who had been exposed to COVID-19, were actively infected with it, or had recovered from it provided the deeply sampled blood TCRbeta repertoires that made up the dataset. The repertoires were released in a freely available public database intended as a resource for research on the immune response to SARS-CoV-2. Samples came from the ongoing ImmuneRACE study (first 160 participants) plus 1,254 subjects from 6 global collaborators. Sample metadata almost always included a de-identified subject ID, COVID-19 status, age in years and sex. Where available, HLA class I and class II types were taken from metadata supplied by the sample provider and were not determined by assay-based typing. Paper-wide results and their limitations: The amount of clinical and demographic metadata varied by source and participant and was provided uncurated.

CDR1 and CDR2 (LGHDT, YNNKEL) derive from the germline V gene (reference sequence). The junction shows trimming of 4 bases on V and 1 base on J, plus 10 bases between the germline ends. The CDR3 holds 14 amino acids from the cysteine to the phenylalanine. Only the CDR3 DNA stays, 42 bases, in frame from base 1. The immunoSEQ Assay, a bias-controlled multiplex PCR, was used to amplify TCRbeta CDR3 regions from genomic DNA. The study's processing was this. Nucleated cell counts per sample were estimated from amplification of reference gene primers within the assay. To quantify the absolute abundance of each unique TCRbeta CDR3 rearrangement, sequence reads were collapsed and filtered. For each sample, productive Simpson clonality was calculated as the square root of Simpson's diversity index across productive rearrangements. As stored in TCRdb, this immuneACCESS dataset retains in-frame rearrangements with V and J assigned. A fraction of the clones does not appear; measured against another copy, unresolved V genes explain less than half of the discrepancy, and the remainder lacks a known reason. The V and J calls and clone size come from that table; D and trimming were worked out from the DNA. For this sample there are approximately 440,000 clones; around 90% appear just once. 0.6% of the sample is held by the ten biggest clonotypes.

Participants in the prospective study were aged roughly 18 to 100 years, lived in 20 to 30 United States geographic areas, and enrolled through a virtual design. In the prospective study, cohorts were assigned on the basis of participant-reported clinical history obtained from a screening survey and a study questionnaire. Recovered participants in ImmuneRACE Cohort 3 were defined as having two consecutive negative NP/OP PCR tests, clearance from a healthcare professional, or resolution of symptoms. Each participant in the prospective study had whole blood, serum and a nasopharyngeal or oropharyngeal swab collected by mobile phlebotomists. Additional blood draws and questionnaires over an approximately 2-month period could optionally be provided by prospective study participants. Before DNA extraction, prospective study blood samples were shipped either frozen or at room temperature. Regarding this clone: No cognate antigen has been identified for it. It has no much larger one-base neighbor in the sample; base qualities were not kept.

The sequence came from a man between 18 and 29 years old who had recovered from COVID-19. Specimen: PBMCs or T cells enriched from blood (not recorded which). This chain joins TRBV3-1 (or the pseudogene TRBV3-2) to TRBJ1-1; confidence is insufficient to name the D gene. The sequenced DNA: TGTGCCAGCAGCCGACGAGAGGGGAACACTGAAGCTTTCTTT. The resulting protein is CASSRREGNTEAFF.